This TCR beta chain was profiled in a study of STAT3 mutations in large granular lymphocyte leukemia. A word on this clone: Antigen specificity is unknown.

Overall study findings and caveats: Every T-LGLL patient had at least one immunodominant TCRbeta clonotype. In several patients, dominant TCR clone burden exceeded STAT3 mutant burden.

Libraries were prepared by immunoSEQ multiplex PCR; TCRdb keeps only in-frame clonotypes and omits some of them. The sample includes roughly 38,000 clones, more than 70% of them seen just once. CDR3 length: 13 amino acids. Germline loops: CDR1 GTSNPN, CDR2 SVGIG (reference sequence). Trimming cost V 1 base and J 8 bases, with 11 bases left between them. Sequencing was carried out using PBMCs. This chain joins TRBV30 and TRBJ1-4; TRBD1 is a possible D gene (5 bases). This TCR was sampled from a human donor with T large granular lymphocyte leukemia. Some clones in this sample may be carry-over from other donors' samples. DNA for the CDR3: TGTGCCTGGAGTGGGGGGGGGAGAGAAAAACTGTTTTTT. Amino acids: CAWSGGGREKLFF. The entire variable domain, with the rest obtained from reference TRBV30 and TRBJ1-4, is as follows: SQTIHQWPATLVQPVGSPLSLECTVEGTSNPNLYWYRQAAGRGLQLLFYSVGIGQISSEVPQNLSASRPQDRQFILSSKKLLLSDSGFYLCAWSGGGREKLFFGSGTQLSVL.